The clone carrying this T cell receptor beta chain was observed once. Given a much more abundant clone one base away, this may be a read error. The data originate from a study of prognosis after radiotherapy for stage I lung cancer. From genomic DNA, two-round multiplex PCR was used to amplify TCR beta CDR3. Primers targeting each individual TRBV and TRBJ gene were applied in first-round PCR. TCRdb re-derived calls from the multiplex PCR reads in MiXCR, one entry per CDR3 protein. The table shows 30,000 to 35,000 distinct CDR3 sequences, with roughly 49% occurring only once. This TCR was recovered from a donor over 45 with non-small cell lung cancer. Sequenced material: PBMCs, taken before or after stereotactic body radiation therapy (not recorded which).

CDR3 region: CSSSSGGGGAYNEQFF. CDR3 DNA sequence: TGTTCCAGCAGCTCTGGGGGGGGGGGCGCGTACAATGAGCAGTTCTTC. The chain joins TRBV5-4 to TRBJ2-1; a weak D match, TRBD2 (7 bases). The CDR3 spans 16 residues. Germline V lookup: CDR1 SGHNT, CDR2 YYREEE (reference sequence).